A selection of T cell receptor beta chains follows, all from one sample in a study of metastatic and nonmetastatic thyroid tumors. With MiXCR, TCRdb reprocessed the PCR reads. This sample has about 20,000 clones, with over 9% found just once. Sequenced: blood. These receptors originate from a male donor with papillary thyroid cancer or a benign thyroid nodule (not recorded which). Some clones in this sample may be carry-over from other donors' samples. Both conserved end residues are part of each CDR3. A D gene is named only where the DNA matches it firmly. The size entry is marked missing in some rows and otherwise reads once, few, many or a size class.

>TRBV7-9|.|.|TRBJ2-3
TGTGCCAGCAGCCTGACGGGAAATACGCAGTATTTT
CASSLTGNTQYF
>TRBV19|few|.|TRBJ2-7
TGTGCCAGTCAGGGGTTCTCCCACGAGCAGTACTTC
CASQGFSHEQYF
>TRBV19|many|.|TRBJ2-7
TGTGCCAGTAGTTTGACAGCCAACTACGAGCAGTACTTC
CASSLTANYEQYF
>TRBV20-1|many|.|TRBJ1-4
TGCAGTGCTAGAGATTTTAAGGGGAGCAATGAAAAACTGTTTTTT
CSARDFKGSNEKLFF
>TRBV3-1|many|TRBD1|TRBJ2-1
TGTGCCAGCAGCCAAAAACGACAGGGGCCGTGGATGCACAATGAGCAGTTCTTC
CASSQKRQGPWMHNEQFF
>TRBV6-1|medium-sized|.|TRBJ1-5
TGTGCCAGCAGTTCCCGGGGGGCCAATCAGCCCCAGCATTTT
CASSSRGANQPQHF
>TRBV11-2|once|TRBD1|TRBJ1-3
TGTGCCAGTAGCTTAGGTCGGACAGGCCGTGGAAACACCATATATTTT
CASSLGRTGRGNTIYF
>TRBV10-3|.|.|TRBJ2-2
TGTGCCATCAGTGAGGGGGGGGCGTACACCGGGGAGCTGTTTTTT
CAISEGGAYTGELFF
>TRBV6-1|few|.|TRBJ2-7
TGTGCCAGCACCCCAAAAGCTGCGGGCAGAGCTTACGAGCAGTACTTC
CASTPKAAGRAYEQYF
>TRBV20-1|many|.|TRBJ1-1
TGCAGTGCCAGCCGGGCTTCAAACACTGAAGCTTTCTTT
CSASRASNTEAFF
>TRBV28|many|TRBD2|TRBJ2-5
TGTGCCAGCAGTCCGCACCCACAGGGGACTAGCGGGAGTTGGCGAGAGACCCAGTACTTC
CASSPHPQGTSGSWRETQYF
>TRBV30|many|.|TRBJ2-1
TGTGCCTGGAGTATGGGGAGCTACAATGAGCAGTTCTTC
CAWSMGSYNEQFF
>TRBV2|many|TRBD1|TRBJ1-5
TGTGCCAGCAGGAGGGACAGAAGCAATCAGCCCCAGCATTTT
CASRRDRSNQPQHF
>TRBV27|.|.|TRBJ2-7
TGTGCCAGCAGTCCGAGCTCCTACGAGCAGTACTTC
CASSPSSYEQYF
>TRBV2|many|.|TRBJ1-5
TGTGCCAGCAGTGTTGGTAATCAGCCCCAGCATTTT
CASSVGNQPQHF
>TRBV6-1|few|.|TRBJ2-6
TGTGCCAGCCTCTTGGGTGGCTCTGGGGCCAACGTCCTGACTTTC
CASLLGGSGANVLTF
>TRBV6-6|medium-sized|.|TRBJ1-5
TGTGCCAGCAGTTACTCTCCGGGACAATCTCAGCCCCAGCATTTT
CASSYSPGQSQPQHF
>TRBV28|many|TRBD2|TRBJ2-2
TGTGCCAGCAGCCCGGGGGGGGCTAACACCGGGGAGCTGTTTTTT
CASSPGGANTGELFF
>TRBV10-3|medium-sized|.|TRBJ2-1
TGTGCCATCAATCAGAGAAATTCCTACAATGAGCAGTTCTTC
CAINQRNSYNEQFF
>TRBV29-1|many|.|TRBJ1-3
TGCAGCGTTTACCGGGCGAACACCATATATTTT
CSVYRANTIYF
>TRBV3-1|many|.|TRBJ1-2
TGTGCCAGCAGCCAAGATCTGCTTCCCTTTGGACGGTGGGACTATGGCTACACCTTC
CASSQDLLPFGRWDYGYTF
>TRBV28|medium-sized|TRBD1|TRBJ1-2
TGTGCCAGCAGGGGGACAGCTTTTAATACTAACTATGGCTACACCTTC
CASRGTAFNTNYGYTF
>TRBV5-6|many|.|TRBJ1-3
TGTGCCAGCACCACAGGCTCTGGAAACACCATATATTTT
CASTTGSGNTIYF
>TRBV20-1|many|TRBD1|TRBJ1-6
TGCAGTGCTAGGAAACAGGGGCGGAATTCACCCCTCCACTTT
CSARKQGRNSPLHF
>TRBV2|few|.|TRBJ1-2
TGTGCCAGCAGTGAATACAGGGTAGATGGCTACACCTTC
CASSEYRVDGYTF
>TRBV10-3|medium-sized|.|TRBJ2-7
TGTGCCATCAGTGATAATTTGGGGTACAACGAGCAGTACTTC
CAISDNLGYNEQYF
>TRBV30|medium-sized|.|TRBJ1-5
TGTGCCTGGAGTGGCGCCTTTTTGGAGCCCCAGCATTTT
CAWSGAFLEPQHF
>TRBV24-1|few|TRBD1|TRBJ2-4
TGTGCCACCAGTGCGGGACAGGGGAGCATTCAAGCCAAAAACATTCAGTACTTC
CATSAGQGSIQAKNIQYF
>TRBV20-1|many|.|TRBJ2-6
TGCAGTGCTAGGGGGGGCTCTGGGGCCAACGTCCTGACTTTC
CSARGGSGANVLTF
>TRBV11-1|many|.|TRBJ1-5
TGTGCCAGCAGCTTAGATCAGGGACAGCCCCAGCATTTT
CASSLDQGQPQHF
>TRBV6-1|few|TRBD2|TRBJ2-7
TGTGCCAGCAGTCGGGACTACACTTCCTACGAGCAGTACTTC
CASSRDYTSYEQYF
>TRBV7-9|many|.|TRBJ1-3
TGTGCCAGCAACCCCCCGGGTAAAGCTGGAAACACCATATATTTT
CASNPPGKAGNTIYF
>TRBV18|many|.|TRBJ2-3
TGTGCCAGCTCACCGTTAACGCAGGGTTTAGCGGATACGCAGTATTTT
CASSPLTQGLADTQYF
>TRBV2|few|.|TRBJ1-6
TGTGCCAGCTGGCCCGACAGGAATTCACCCCTCCACTTT
CASWPDRNSPLHF
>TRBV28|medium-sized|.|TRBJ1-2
TGTGCCAGCAGTTTAACGGGGTCCTATGGCTACACCTTC
CASSLTGSYGYTF
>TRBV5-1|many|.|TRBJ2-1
TGCGCCAGCAGTTCCTGGGACTCTTTAAAGGAGCAGTTCTTC
CASSSWDSLKEQFF
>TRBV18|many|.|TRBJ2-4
TGTGCCAGCTCAGACTTACCCCGGGGCATTCAGTACTTC
CASSDLPRGIQYF
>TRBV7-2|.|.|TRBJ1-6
TGTGCCAGCAGCTTAGCGTCCGATTCACCCCTCCACTTT
CASSLASDSPLHF
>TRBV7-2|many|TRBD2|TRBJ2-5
TGTGCCAGCAGCTGGTGGGCGGGAGAAGAGACCCAGTACTTC
CASSWWAGEETQYF
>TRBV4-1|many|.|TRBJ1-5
TGCGCCAGCAGCCAACGTGAGGTTATGCGGCCCCAGCATTTT
CASSQREVMRPQHF
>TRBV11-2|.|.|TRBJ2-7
TGTGCCAGCAGCTTAGGGTCGGGAGAGCAGTACTTC
CASSLGSGEQYF
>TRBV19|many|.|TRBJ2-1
TGTGCCAGTAGTCCCCTAGGGCTAGCGCTAGTCAATGAGCAGTTCTTC
CASSPLGLALVNEQFF
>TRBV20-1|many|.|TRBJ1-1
TGCAGTGCTAGTCTCACGATGAACACTGAAGCTTTCTTT
CSASLTMNTEAFF
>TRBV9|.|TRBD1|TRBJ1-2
TGTGCCAGCAGCTTTCGGACAGGGGACGACTATGGCTACACCTTC
CASSFRTGDDYGYTF